This entry concerns a single TCR beta chain. Its antigen is unknown. The germline CDR1 and CDR2 sequences are SGHVS and FQNEAQ. The CDR3 runs to 15 residues. The data derive from a study of monozygotic twins with inflammatory bowel disease. Points from the study as a whole: IBD patients exhibited fewer clonotypes shared with other individuals than healthy twins, particularly with disease activity.

TCRdb reprocessed the 5' RACE reads and keeps a single row for each CDR3 protein, giving no DNA. Its table lists about 380,000 distinct CDR3 sequences. The sequenced sample consisted of blood. This chain joins TRBV7-8 and TRBJ2-7; TCRdb gives TRBD1 as the D gene, but with no DNA this cannot be confirmed. The receptor's source is a human donor with ulcerative colitis or Crohn's disease, or a healthy co-twin of an affected twin (not recorded which). The CDR3 sequence is CASSLFRDRTYEQYF.